These T cell receptor beta chains were read from a single sample in a study of blood T cell repertoires in COVID-19. Sequenced by immunoSEQ multiplex PCR; TCRdb stores in-frame clones only, minus some. The sample lists approximately 390,000 clones; around nine tenths were seen once. The source material was PBMCs or T cells enriched from blood (not recorded which). These receptors all stem from a woman aged 45-65 years who had recovered from COVID-19. CDR3s include the opening cysteine and the closing phenylalanine or tryptophan. Each record gives: clone size, D gene, V gene, J gene, CDR3 protein, CDR3 DNA. D genes are given only for firm matches. Size is stated for part of the rows, as once, few or many counts, or as a class when the clone is expanded.

clone size: once; D gene: NA; V gene: TRBV27; J gene: TRBJ1-2; CDR3 protein: CASRWGIGGGGYTF; CDR3 DNA: TGTGCCAGCAGATGGGGTATCGGGGGAGGGGGCTACACCTTC
clone size: few; D gene: NA; V gene: TRBV19; J gene: TRBJ2-1; CDR3 protein: CASSPGGTGYNEQFF; CDR3 DNA: TGTGCCAGTAGTCCGGGGGGGACAGGGTACAATGAGCAGTTCTTC
clone size: once; D gene: NA; V gene: TRBV7-9; J gene: TRBJ2-7; CDR3 protein: CASSLESSYEQYF; CDR3 DNA: TGTGCCAGCAGCTTAGAGAGCTCCTACGAGCAGTACTTC
clone size: NA; D gene: TRBD2; V gene: TRBV5-4; J gene: TRBJ2-7; CDR3 protein: CASSFGGGSYEQYF; CDR3 DNA: TGTGCCAGCAGCTTCGGCGGGGGCTCCTACGAGCAGTACTTC
clone size: NA; D gene: NA; V gene: TRBV27; J gene: TRBJ1-3; CDR3 protein: CAIQHGSGNTIYF; CDR3 DNA: TGTGCCATCCAACATGGCTCTGGAAACACCATATATTTT
clone size: NA; D gene: TRBD1; V gene: TRBV5-1; J gene: TRBJ1-6; CDR3 protein: CASSSGQGIPLHF; CDR3 DNA: TGCGCCAGCAGCTCGGGACAGGGCATCCCCCTCCACTTT
clone size: NA; D gene: NA; V gene: TRBV19; J gene: TRBJ1-2; CDR3 protein: CASSRGRSYGYTF; CDR3 DNA: TGTGCCAGTAGTAGAGGAAGGTCCTATGGCTACACCTTC
clone size: NA; D gene: TRBD1; V gene: TRBV19; J gene: TRBJ1-1; CDR3 protein: CASSRGQGTEAFF; CDR3 DNA: TGTGCCAGTAGTAGAGGACAGGGGACTGAAGCTTTCTTT
clone size: NA; D gene: NA; V gene: TRBV2; J gene: TRBJ2-1; CDR3 protein: CASSELVYNEQFF; CDR3 DNA: TGTGCCAGCAGTGAACTAGTGTACAATGAGCAGTTCTTC
clone size: few; D gene: NA; V gene: TRBV6-5; J gene: TRBJ1-6; CDR3 protein: CASSYSTLTNSPLHF; CDR3 DNA: TGTGCCAGCAGTTACTCGACTCTTACCAATTCACCCCTCCACTTT
clone size: NA; D gene: NA; V gene: TRBV4-1; J gene: TRBJ1-5; CDR3 protein: CASSQEGGNSNQPQHF; CDR3 DNA: TGCGCCAGCAGCCAAGAAGGCGGGAACTCTAATCAGCCCCAGCATTTT
clone size: NA; D gene: TRBD2; V gene: TRBV7-9; J gene: TRBJ2-3; CDR3 protein: CASSNRHLTSGGADTQYF; CDR3 DNA: TGTGCCAGCAGCAACCGCCACTTGACTAGCGGGGGGGCGGATACGCAGTATTTT
clone size: NA; D gene: NA; V gene: TRBV6-2/TRBV6-3; J gene: TRBJ2-7; CDR3 protein: CASSPLREQYF; CDR3 DNA: TGTGCCAGCAGTCCGCTACGCGAGCAGTACTTC
clone size: NA; D gene: NA; V gene: TRBV5-1; J gene: TRBJ2-3; CDR3 protein: CASSLTGVTDTQYF; CDR3 DNA: TGCGCCAGCAGCTTGACAGGAGTCACAGATACGCAGTATTTT
clone size: NA; D gene: TRBD1; V gene: TRBV19; J gene: TRBJ1-5; CDR3 protein: CASSAKQGFSNQPQHF; CDR3 DNA: TGTGCCAGTAGTGCAAAACAGGGGTTCAGCAATCAGCCCCAGCATTTT
clone size: NA; D gene: TRBD2; V gene: TRBV30; J gene: TRBJ2-6; CDR3 protein: CAWSGGGGAGGANVLTF; CDR3 DNA: TGTGCCTGGAGTGGTGGCGGGGGGGCAGGTGGGGCCAACGTCCTGACTTTC
clone size: NA; D gene: NA; V gene: TRBV6-4; J gene: TRBJ1-2; CDR3 protein: CASSDGQLLPYGYTF; CDR3 DNA: TGTGCCAGCAGTGACGGGCAGCTGTTACCTTATGGCTACACCTTC
clone size: once; D gene: NA; V gene: TRBV7-9; J gene: TRBJ2-3; CDR3 protein: CASSLLQAGARDTQYF; CDR3 DNA: TGTGCCAGCAGCCTTCTCCAGGCGGGGGCACGTGATACGCAGTATTTT
clone size: NA; D gene: TRBD1; V gene: TRBV28; J gene: TRBJ1-1; CDR3 protein: CASRSSRGSREAFF; CDR3 DNA: TGTGCCAGCCGATCATCCAGGGGGTCCCGCGAAGCTTTCTTT
clone size: NA; D gene: NA; V gene: TRBV2; J gene: TRBJ1-1; CDR3 protein: CASGGENTEAFF; CDR3 DNA: TGTGCCAGCGGCGGGGAAAACACTGAAGCTTTCTTT
clone size: NA; D gene: TRBD1; V gene: TRBV30; J gene: TRBJ1-1; CDR3 protein: CAWDRAEAFF; CDR3 DNA: TGTGCCTGGGACAGGGCAGAAGCTTTCTTT
clone size: NA; D gene: TRBD1; V gene: TRBV5-1; J gene: TRBJ2-5; CDR3 protein: CASVPGTGSETQYF; CDR3 DNA: TGCGCCAGCGTACCCGGGACAGGGAGTGAGACCCAGTACTTC
clone size: NA; D gene: NA; V gene: TRBV28; J gene: TRBJ1-3; CDR3 protein: CASRNGGSGNTIYF; CDR3 DNA: TGTGCCAGCAGGAACGGAGGTAGTGGAAACACCATATATTTT
clone size: NA; D gene: TRBD1; V gene: TRBV15; J gene: TRBJ2-7; CDR3 protein: CATSKETGGPYEQYF; CDR3 DNA: TGTGCCACCAGCAAAGAAACAGGGGGTCCCTACGAGCAGTACTTC
clone size: NA; D gene: NA; V gene: TRBV19; J gene: TRBJ2-6; CDR3 protein: CASSIARTGANVLTF; CDR3 DNA: TGTGCCAGTAGTATAGCCAGGACTGGGGCCAACGTCCTGACTTTC
clone size: NA; D gene: NA; V gene: TRBV2; J gene: TRBJ1-1; CDR3 protein: CASNSGKNTEAFF; CDR3 DNA: TGTGCCAGCAACTCCGGGAAAAACACTGAAGCTTTCTTT
clone size: NA; D gene: NA; V gene: TRBV18; J gene: TRBJ1-5; CDR3 protein: CASSQTSGSNQPQHF; CDR3 DNA: TGTGCCAGCTCACAGACATCCGGTAGCAATCAGCCCCAGCATTTT
clone size: NA; D gene: TRBD1; V gene: TRBV12-5; J gene: TRBJ1-2; CDR3 protein: CASGLWTGKPANGYTF; CDR3 DNA: TGTGCTAGTGGTTTGTGGACAGGGAAGCCGGCGAATGGCTACACCTTC
clone size: NA; D gene: NA; V gene: TRBV5-4; J gene: TRBJ1-6; CDR3 protein: CASSLRGRSRPNSPLHF; CDR3 DNA: TGTGCCAGCAGCTTGCGTGGCAGATCTAGACCGAATTCACCCCTCCACTTT
clone size: NA; D gene: NA; V gene: TRBV10-3; J gene: TRBJ1-2; CDR3 protein: CAISAPGQGGYTF; CDR3 DNA: TGTGCCATCAGTGCTCCAGGCCAGGGTGGCTACACCTTC
clone size: NA; D gene: TRBD2; V gene: TRBV7-3; J gene: TRBJ2-3; CDR3 protein: CASAGGPGVTQYF; CDR3 DNA: TGTGCCAGTGCGGGGGGGCCAGGTGTCACGCAGTATTTT
clone size: NA; D gene: NA; V gene: TRBV5-1; J gene: TRBJ2-5; CDR3 protein: CASSFEETQYF; CDR3 DNA: TGCGCCAGCAGCTTTGAGGAGACCCAGTACTTC
clone size: few; D gene: NA; V gene: TRBV2; J gene: TRBJ2-7; CDR3 protein: CASSVSLSSYEQYF; CDR3 DNA: TGTGCCAGCAGTGTGAGTCTTAGCTCCTACGAGCAGTACTTC
clone size: NA; D gene: NA; V gene: TRBV3-1/TRBV3-2; J gene: TRBJ1-2; CDR3 protein: CASSQDTAHGYTF; CDR3 DNA: TGTGCCAGCAGCCAAGATACAGCACATGGCTACACCTTC
clone size: NA; D gene: NA; V gene: TRBV12-3/TRBV12-4; J gene: TRBJ1-1; CDR3 protein: CASSPTVTEAFF; CDR3 DNA: TGTGCCAGCAGTCCCACAGTGACTGAAGCTTTCTTT
clone size: NA; D gene: NA; V gene: TRBV5-5; J gene: TRBJ1-1; CDR3 protein: CASSGNRVLVNTEAFF; CDR3 DNA: TGTGCCAGCAGCGGAAACAGGGTTTTGGTGAACACTGAAGCTTTCTTT
clone size: NA; D gene: NA; V gene: TRBV29-1; J gene: TRBJ1-1; CDR3 protein: CSVDHSEMGTEAFF; CDR3 DNA: TGCAGCGTTGACCACAGTGAGATGGGTACTGAAGCTTTCTTT
clone size: NA; D gene: TRBD1; V gene: TRBV6-5; J gene: TRBJ2-1; CDR3 protein: CASGQGAHNEQFF; CDR3 DNA: TGTGCCAGCGGGCAGGGGGCTCACAATGAGCAGTTCTTC
clone size: NA; D gene: NA; V gene: TRBV5-4; J gene: TRBJ1-2; CDR3 protein: CASSRDTNGYGYTF; CDR3 DNA: TGTGCCAGCAGCCGCGACACCAACGGTTATGGCTACACCTTC
clone size: few; D gene: NA; V gene: TRBV27; J gene: TRBJ1-1; CDR3 protein: CASSLFSARVGKFTEAFF; CDR3 DNA: TGTGCCAGCAGTTTATTTTCCGCCAGGGTAGGCAAGTTCACTGAAGCTTTCTTT
clone size: NA; D gene: TRBD2; V gene: TRBV3-1/TRBV3-2; J gene: TRBJ2-7; CDR3 protein: CASSQTGRGGKEQYF; CDR3 DNA: TGTGCCAGCAGCCAGACTGGGCGCGGGGGTAAAGAGCAGTACTTC
clone size: NA; D gene: TRBD2; V gene: TRBV5-5; J gene: TRBJ2-2; CDR3 protein: CASSRGTSGAGELFF; CDR3 DNA: TGTGCCAGCAGTCGCGGGACTAGCGGGGCCGGGGAGCTGTTTTTT
clone size: NA; D gene: NA; V gene: TRBV30; J gene: TRBJ1-6; CDR3 protein: CAWSVPPSSYNSPLHF; CDR3 DNA: TGTGCCTGGAGTGTACCCCCGAGCTCCTATAATTCACCCCTCCACTTT
clone size: few; D gene: NA; V gene: TRBV12-3/TRBV12-4; J gene: TRBJ1-1; CDR3 protein: CASSWDLGSEAFF; CDR3 DNA: TGTGCCAGCAGTTGGGACTTGGGGTCTGAAGCTTTCTTT
clone size: NA; D gene: NA; V gene: TRBV7-8; J gene: TRBJ1-1; CDR3 protein: CASSSSGQLITRAFF; CDR3 DNA: TGTGCCAGCAGCTCAAGTGGACAGCTAATAACGCGGGCTTTCTTT
clone size: NA; D gene: TRBD1; V gene: TRBV7-9; J gene: TRBJ1-2; CDR3 protein: CASSAQGNGYTF; CDR3 DNA: TGTGCCAGCAGCGCACAGGGGAACGGCTACACCTTC
clone size: few; D gene: TRBD1; V gene: TRBV19; J gene: TRBJ2-2; CDR3 protein: CASRDRDTGELFF; CDR3 DNA: TGTGCCAGTAGGGACAGGGACACCGGGGAGCTGTTTTTT
clone size: NA; D gene: NA; V gene: TRBV3-1/TRBV3-2; J gene: TRBJ1-2; CDR3 protein: CASSWIGSRGLNYGYTF; CDR3 DNA: TGTGCCAGCAGCTGGATAGGTTCGCGGGGGCTGAACTATGGCTACACCTTC
clone size: few; D gene: NA; V gene: TRBV4-2; J gene: TRBJ1-6; CDR3 protein: CASSQEGPYNSPLHF; CDR3 DNA: TGTGCCAGCAGCCAAGAGGGCCCCTATAATTCACCCCTCCACTTT
clone size: NA; D gene: TRBD1; V gene: TRBV19; J gene: TRBJ1-1; CDR3 protein: CASSLRTGANTEAFF; CDR3 DNA: TGTGCCAGTAGTTTGAGGACAGGGGCGAACACTGAAGCTTTCTTT